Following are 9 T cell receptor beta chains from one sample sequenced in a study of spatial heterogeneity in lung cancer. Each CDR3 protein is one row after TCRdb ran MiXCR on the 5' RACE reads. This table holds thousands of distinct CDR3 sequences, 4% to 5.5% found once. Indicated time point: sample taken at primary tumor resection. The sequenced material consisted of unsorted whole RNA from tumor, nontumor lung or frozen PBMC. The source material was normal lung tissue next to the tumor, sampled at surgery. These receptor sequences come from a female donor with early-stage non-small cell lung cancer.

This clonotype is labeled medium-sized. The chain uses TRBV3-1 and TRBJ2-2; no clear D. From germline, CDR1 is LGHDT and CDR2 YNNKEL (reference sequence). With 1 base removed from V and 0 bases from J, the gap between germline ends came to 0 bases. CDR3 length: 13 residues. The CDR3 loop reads CASSQANTGELFF. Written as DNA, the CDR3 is TGTGCCAGCAGCCAAGCGAACACCGGGGAGCTGTTTTTT.

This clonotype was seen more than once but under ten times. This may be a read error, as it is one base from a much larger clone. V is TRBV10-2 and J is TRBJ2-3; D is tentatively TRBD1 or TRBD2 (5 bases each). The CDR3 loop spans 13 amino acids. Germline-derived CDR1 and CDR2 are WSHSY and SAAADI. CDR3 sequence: CAGSRGARDTQYF. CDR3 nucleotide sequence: TGCGCCGGCAGTAGAGGGGCCCGAGATACGCAGTATTTT.

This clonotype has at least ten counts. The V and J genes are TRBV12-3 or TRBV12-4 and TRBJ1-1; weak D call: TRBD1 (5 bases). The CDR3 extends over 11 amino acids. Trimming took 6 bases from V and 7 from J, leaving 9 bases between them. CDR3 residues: CASSWDREAFF. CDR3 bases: TGTGCCAGCAGCTGGGACCGTGAAGCTTTCTTT.

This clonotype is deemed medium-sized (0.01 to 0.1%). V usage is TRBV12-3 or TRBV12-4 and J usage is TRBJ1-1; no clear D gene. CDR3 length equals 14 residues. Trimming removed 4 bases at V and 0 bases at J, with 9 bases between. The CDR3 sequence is CASSSERVNTEAFF. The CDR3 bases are TGTGCCAGCAGTTCGGAAAGGGTGAACACTGAAGCTTTCTTT.

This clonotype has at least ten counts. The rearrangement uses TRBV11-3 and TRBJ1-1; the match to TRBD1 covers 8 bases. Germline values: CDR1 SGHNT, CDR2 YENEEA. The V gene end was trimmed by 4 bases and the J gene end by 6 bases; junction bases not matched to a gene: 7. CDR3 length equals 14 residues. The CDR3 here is CASSSGQGYSEAFF. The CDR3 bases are TGTGCCAGCAGCTCCGGACAGGGTTACTCTGAAGCTTTCTTT.

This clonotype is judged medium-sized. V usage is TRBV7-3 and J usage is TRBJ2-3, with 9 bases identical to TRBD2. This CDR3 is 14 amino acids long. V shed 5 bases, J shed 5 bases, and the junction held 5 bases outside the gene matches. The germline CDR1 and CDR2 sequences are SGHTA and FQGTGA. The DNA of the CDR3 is TGTGCCAGCAGCCTCGGACTAGCGCAAGATACGCAGTATTTT. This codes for CASSLGLAQDTQYF.

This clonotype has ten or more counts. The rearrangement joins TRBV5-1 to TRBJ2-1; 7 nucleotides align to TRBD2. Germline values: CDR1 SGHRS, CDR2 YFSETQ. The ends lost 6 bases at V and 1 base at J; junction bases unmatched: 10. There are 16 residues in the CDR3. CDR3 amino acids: CASNPPGGMSYNEQFF. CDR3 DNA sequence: TGCGCCAGCAACCCTCCCGGGGGGATGTCCTACAATGAGCAGTTCTTC.

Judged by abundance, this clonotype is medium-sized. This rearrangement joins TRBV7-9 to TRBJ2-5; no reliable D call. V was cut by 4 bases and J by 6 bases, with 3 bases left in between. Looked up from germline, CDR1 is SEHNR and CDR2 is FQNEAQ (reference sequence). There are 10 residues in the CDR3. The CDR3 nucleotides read TGTGCCAGCAGCTCGCAGACCCAGTACTTC. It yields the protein CASSSQTQYF.

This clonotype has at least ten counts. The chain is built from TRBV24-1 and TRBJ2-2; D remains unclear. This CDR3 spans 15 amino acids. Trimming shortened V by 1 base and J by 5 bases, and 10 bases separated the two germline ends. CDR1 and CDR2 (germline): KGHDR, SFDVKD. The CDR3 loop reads CATSDFRSPTGELFF. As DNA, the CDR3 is TGTGCCACCAGTGATTTCCGGTCCCCTACCGGGGAGCTGTTTTTT.